The source of this TCR beta chain is a study of tumor-infiltrating lymphocytes in oesophageal squamous cell carcinoma. CDR1 and CDR2 (germline): SGHTA, FQGTGA. This CDR3 is 17 amino acids long. TCRdb itself ran the PCR reads through MiXCR, one entry per CDR3 protein. This table has over 9,500 distinct CDR3 sequences, about 54% appearing once. This sequence joins TRBV7-3 and TRBJ2-7; D possibly corresponds to TRBD2 (6 bases). The tail of the sequence fits TRBJ2-1 better, so the J call may be wrong. This TCR was recovered from a male donor with esophageal squamous cell carcinoma. The sequenced material came from esophageal tumor tissue. CDR3 sequence (DNA): TGTGCCAGCAGCTTAGGGGACCGCGCTAGCGCCTACAATGAGCAGTTCTTC. This translates into CASSLGDRASAYNEQFF.